The 10 T cell receptor beta chains below were found in one sample sequenced in a study of T cell responses to AZD1222 COVID-19 vaccine. The data were produced by immunoSEQ multiplex PCR, yet TCRdb's version contains in-frame clones alone and is incomplete. Its listing shows some 150,000 clones. The source material was peripheral blood. The source of these receptors is an adult in good health.

Points on this clone: Compared with germline, one end of the junction differs, possibly owing to a read error. The chain joins TRBV20-1 to TRBJ1-1, with 8 bases lining up with TRBD1. CDR1 is DFQATT, CDR2 SNEGSKA, per germline (reference sequence). The CDR3 runs 15 residues. Here the CDR3 reads CSPSPQGARTTEAFF. The CDR3 DNA reads as TGCAGTCCTAGTCCTCAGGGGGCTAGAACCACTGAAGCTTTCTTT.

The chain carries TRBV5-8 and TRBJ2-5; D is uncertain. V lost 3 bases and J 6 bases, leaving 12 bases between the germline ends. This CDR3 is 13 amino acids long. CDR1 and CDR2 from the germline V gene are SGHTS and YDEGEE. The CDR3 DNA follows: TGTGCCAGCAGCTCGGTGCCTCGAAAGACCCAGTACTTC. Its translation is CASSSVPRKTQYF.

This rearrangement joins TRBV6-5 to TRBJ1-1; tentatively, D is TRBD1 (6 bases). CDR1 is MNHEY and CDR2 is SVGAGI in the germline V gene. The V end was cut by 5 bases, the J end by 4 bases, with 17 bases between. CDR3 length: 15 residues. The CDR3 is CASSHSRGGSTEAFF. The CDR3 DNA is TGTGCCAGCAGTCACAGTAGGGGGGGTAGCACTGAAGCTTTCTTT.

The chain is built from TRBV5-1 and TRBJ2-2; unclear D gene. Germline V gene sequence: CDR1 SGHRS, CDR2 YFSETQ. Trimming left V 0 bases short and J 0 bases short, with 6 bases between. The CDR3 spans 15 residues. CDR3 bases: TGCGCCAGCAGCTTGGACCAATCGAACACCGGGGAGCTGTTTTTT. It encodes CASSLDQSNTGELFF.

This sequence joins TRBV10-3 and TRBJ2-7, with 10 nucleotides matching TRBD1. Germline loops: CDR1 ENHRY, CDR2 SYGVKD. CDR3 length: 16 amino acids. V dropped 0 bases and J dropped 7; count of bases not matched to a gene: 9. The CDR3 sequence is CAISESRGTGAVEQYF. DNA for the CDR3: TGTGCCATCAGTGAGTCGCGGGGGACAGGGGCGGTAGAGCAGTACTTC.

The V gene is TRBV9, the J gene TRBJ1-1, with unresolved D. This CDR3 contains 16 residues. The germline V gene encodes CDR1 SGDLS and CDR2 YYNGEE. Trimming pared 0 bases from V and 1 base from J, leaving 13 bases between. The CDR3 reads CASSVGAGEANTEAFF. CDR3 DNA: TGTGCCAGCAGCGTAGGAGCGGGAGAGGCGAACACTGAAGCTTTCTTT.

This chain links TRBV7-2 with TRBJ1-3; possible D gene TRBD1, 6 bases. Germline V gene lookup returns CDR1 SGHTA and CDR2 FQGNSA. The CDR3 totals 15 residues. V shed 1 base and J shed 4 bases, with 11 bases lying between them. The CDR3 coding sequence is TGTGCCAGCAGCTTAGATTGGGGGCGGGGAAACACCATATATTTT. This translates into CASSLDWGRGNTIYF.

V usage is TRBV5-5 and J usage is TRBJ2-5; TRBD1 matches 10 bases. CDR1 and CDR2 from the germline V gene are SGHKS and YYEKEE (reference sequence). Unmatched junction bases numbered 9, after V lost 0 bases and J lost 4 bases. The CDR3 is made up of 17 amino acids. The CDR3 sequence: CASSLGDRGRLSETQYF. In DNA form, the CDR3 reads TGTGCCAGCAGCTTGGGAGACAGGGGGCGCCTTTCAGAGACCCAGTACTTC.

This chain joins TRBV19 and TRBJ1-3; D uncertain. The V gene's germline CDR1 is LNHDA and CDR2 SQIVND (reference sequence). Trimming shortened V by 5 bases and J by 2 bases, and 13 bases separated the two germline ends. The CDR3 is 15 amino acids. CDR3 sequence reads: CASSAPGQTGNTIYF. In DNA, the CDR3 is TGTGCCAGTAGTGCCCCTGGGCAGACTGGAAACACCATATATTTT.

V is TRBV24-1 and J is TRBJ2-3, with TRBD1 matching over 10 bases. The V gene's germline CDR1 is KGHDR and CDR2 SFDVKD. With V trimmed by 9 bases and J by 5 bases, 4 bases remained unmatched. This CDR3 contains 13 residues. The CDR3 loop is CATGGTGVDTQYF. DNA for the CDR3: TGTGCCACCGGGGGGACAGGGGTAGATACGCAGTATTTT.